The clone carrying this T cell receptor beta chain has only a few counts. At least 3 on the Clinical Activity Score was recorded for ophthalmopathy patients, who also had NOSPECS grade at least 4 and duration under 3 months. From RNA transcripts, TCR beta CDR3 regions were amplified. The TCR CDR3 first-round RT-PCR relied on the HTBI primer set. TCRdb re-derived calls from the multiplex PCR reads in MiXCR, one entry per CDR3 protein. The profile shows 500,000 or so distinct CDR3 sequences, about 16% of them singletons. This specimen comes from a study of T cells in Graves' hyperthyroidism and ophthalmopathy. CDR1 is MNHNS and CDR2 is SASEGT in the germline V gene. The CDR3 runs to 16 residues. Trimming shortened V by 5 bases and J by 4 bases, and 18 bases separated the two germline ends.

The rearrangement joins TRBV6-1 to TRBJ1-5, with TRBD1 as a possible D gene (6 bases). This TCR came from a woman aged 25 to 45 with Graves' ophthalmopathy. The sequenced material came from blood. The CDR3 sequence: CASSYTREGDNQPQHF. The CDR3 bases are TGTGCCAGCAGTTATACCAGGGAGGGGGATAATCAGCCCCAGCATTTT.